Here is one T cell receptor (beta chain) with its context. Its target antigen remains unknown. It has no much larger one-base neighbor in the sample; base qualities were not kept. The immunoSEQ Assay, a bias-controlled multiplex PCR, was used to amplify TCRbeta CDR3 regions from genomic DNA. In the paper's pipeline: The number of nucleated cells in each sample was estimated by amplification of reference gene primers within the assay. To quantify the absolute abundance of each unique TCRbeta CDR3 rearrangement, sequence reads were collapsed and filtered. For each sample, productive Simpson clonality was calculated by taking the square root of Simpson's diversity index across productive rearrangements. The immuneACCESS repertoire file appears here via TCRdb, limited to in-frame rearrangements. These files lack a portion of the clones; in checked studies, under half of the deficit traces to unresolved V genes, and the cause of the others is not known. V, J and clone size are taken as reported in that table, and D and trimming were inferred from the DNA itself. The sample table contains approximately 300,000 clones; only one count was recorded for around four fifths of them. The ten top clones hold roughly 1.3% of the sample.

This entry comes from a study of blood T cell repertoires in COVID-19 (dated by TCRdb to the early 2020s). A note on the overall study: Collaborator samples came from the United States, Italy and Spain and covered acute and convalescent phases of COVID-19. The prospective study material was composed of cDNA or gDNA derived from T cells, B-cell-depleted T cells, or PBMCs. Subjects who had been exposed to COVID-19, were actively infected with it, or had recovered from it provided the deeply sampled blood TCRbeta repertoires that made up the dataset. The repertoires were released in a freely available public database intended as a resource for research on the immune response to SARS-CoV-2. The samples were drawn from two sources: the first 160 participants of the ongoing ImmuneRACE study, and 1,000 to 1,500 subjects contributed by 6 global collaborators. A de-identified subject ID, COVID-19 status, age in years and sex were almost always included in the sample metadata. Where available, HLA class I and class II types were taken from metadata supplied by the sample provider and were not determined by assay-based typing. The full study reports these points: How much clinical and demographic metadata was included differed by source and by participant, and the metadata was provided uncurated.

The collaborating institutions used their own protocols to collect whole blood in K2EDTA tubes. For TCRbeta analysis, collaborators shipped samples as frozen whole blood, isolated PBMCs, or DNA extracted from either of those sample types. Trimming at the junction amounts to 6 bases on V and 6 bases on J, and the germline ends lie 20 bases apart. The germline V gene (reference sequence) sets CDR1 to LNHDA and CDR2 to SQIVND. Measured from the cysteine to the phenylalanine, the CDR3 is 15 residues long. Of the read, only the CDR3 DNA is kept; its 45 bases are in frame from base 1. The rearranged chain carries TRBV19 and TRBJ1-1, and the D gene may be TRBD1, 6 bases matching. This sequence originates from a woman in her fifties or sixties with acute or convalescent COVID-19. The sample taken for sequencing was peripheral blood. Here the CDR3 is given as CASSAPGPGVSEAFF. The nucleotides read TGTGCCAGTAGCGCCCCAGGACCAGGGGTGTCTGAAGCTTTCTTT.